Following are 24 T cell receptor beta chains from one sample sequenced in a study of blood T cell repertoires in COVID-19. Assay: immunoSEQ multiplex PCR; the TCRdb copy retains only in-frame clones and omits some. The repertoire holds fewer than 350,000 clones, with around nine tenths as singletons. The sequencing sample was made of peripheral blood. These receptors all stem from a man between 35 and 55 years old with acute or convalescent COVID-19.

The chain carries TRBV7-3 and TRBJ1-5; perhaps TRBD1 as D (5 bases). The germline V and J ends were trimmed by 3 bases and 7 bases, with 10 bases remaining between them. CDR3 size: 13 residues. Germline V gene data show CDR1 as SGHTA and CDR2 as FQGTGA. Here the CDR3 reads CASSLGGDQPQHF. CDR3 bases: TGTGCCAGCAGCTTGGGAGGGGACCAGCCCCAGCATTTT.

The chain recombines TRBV2 with TRBJ2-7; TRBD1 might be the D (6 bases). V lost 6 bases and J lost 6, with 12 bases in between. Per the germline V gene, CDR1 is SNHLY and CDR2 is FYNNEI. There are 12 residues in the CDR3. CDR3 in DNA: TGTGCCAGCAGGCTCACAGGGTTCGAGCAGTACTTC. Residues: CASRLTGFEQYF. The full variable domain, completed using reference TRBV2 and TRBJ2-7, is EPEVTQTPSHQVTQMGQEVILRCVPISNHLYFYWYRQILGQKVEFLVSFYNNEISEKSEIFDDQFSVERPDGSNFTLKIRSTKLEDSAMYFCASRLTGFEQYFGPGTRLTVT.

The chain carries TRBV2 and TRBJ2-1; 8 bases agree with TRBD1. V gave up 3 bases and J gave up 8 bases; unmatched junction bases: 15. Per germline, CDR1 SNHLY and CDR2 FYNNEI. CDR3 length: 17 residues. The CDR3 region has the DNA TGTGCCAGCAGTGACCCGACTTCGGACAGGGAAGGCGATGAGCAGTTCTTC. This sequence encodes CASSDPTSDREGDEQFF.

This clone was recorded only once. The chain combines TRBV10-2 with TRBJ1-1; 10 positions agree with TRBD1. Germline loops: CDR1 WSHSY, CDR2 SAAADI. V shed 6 bases, J shed 5 bases, and the junction held 6 bases outside the gene matches. The CDR3 has 14 amino acids. The CDR3 nucleotides read TGCGCCAGCAGATCCGGACAGGGGGTAACTGAAGCTTTCTTT. The encoded protein is CASRSGQGVTEAFF.

The gene calls are TRBV5-1 and TRBJ2-7; no firm D call. The CDR3 is made up of 13 amino acids. Deletions cut 3 bases from V and 0 bases from J, with 7 bases between. CDR1 and CDR2 from the germline V gene are SGHRS and YFSETQ. The CDR3, as DNA: TGCGCCAGCAGCTCTTTGAGCTCCTACGAGCAGTACTTC. Its protein is CASSSLSSYEQYF.

V usage is TRBV3-1 (or the pseudogene TRBV3-2) and J usage is TRBJ2-1; 11 bases fit TRBD2. The germline CDR1 and CDR2 sequences are LGHDT and YNNKEL (reference sequence). The CDR3 is 15 residues long. V trimming: 4 bases; J trimming: 6 bases; junction bases outside the gene matches: 5. The CDR3 region has the DNA TGTGCCAGCAGCCTCCTTAGCGGGGGGGCCAATGAGCAGTTCTTC. Translation gives CASSLLSGGANEQFF.

The chain is built from TRBV5-1 and TRBJ2-3, with TRBD2 as a possible D gene (7 bases). The germline V gene has CDR1 SGHRS and CDR2 YFSETQ. The V end was cut by 1 base, the J end by 5 bases, with 20 bases between. The CDR3 length is 17 residues. This CDR3 reads CASSLPLGGGPGDTQYF. DNA for the CDR3: TGCGCCAGCAGCTTGCCCCTTGGGGGGGGGCCTGGAGATACGCAGTATTTT.

The chain couples TRBV30 to TRBJ2-7; D perhaps matches TRBD2 (7 bases). The ends were cut back, 3 bases at V and 5 bases at J, with 23 bases in the middle. The germline CDR1 and CDR2 sequences are GTSNPN and SVGIG (reference sequence). The CDR3 has 16 residues. CDR3 in amino acids: CAWRREGGTLSHEQYF. The CDR3 DNA is TGTGCCTGGAGACGAGAGGGGGGGACCCTGAGCCACGAGCAGTACTTC. Using reference TRBV30 and TRBJ2-7 for the parts outside the CDR3, the full variable domain is SQTIHQWPATLVQPVGSPLSLECTVEGTSNPNLYWYRQAAGRGLQLLFYSVGIGQISSEVPQNLSASRPQDRQFILSSKKLLLSDSGFYLCAWRREGGTLSHEQYFGPGTRLTVT.

The chain is built from TRBV6-2 or TRBV6-3 and TRBJ2-1; a possible D gene is TRBD2 (5 bases). In germline, CDR1 is MNHEY, CDR2 SVGEGT. The CDR3 totals 11 residues. V was trimmed by 6 bases and J by 12 bases, leaving 12 bases between them. The CDR3 sequence: CASSPASGQFF. The DNA of the CDR3 is TGTGCCAGCAGCCCCGCAAGCGGGCAGTTCTTC.

The chain combines TRBV6-5 with TRBJ1-5; 7 bases are shared with TRBD1. Germline loops: CDR1 MNHEY, CDR2 SVGAGI. The CDR3 contains 15 residues. The V segment lost 6 bases and the J segment 1 base; nucleotides outside the gene matches: 6. CDR3 in amino acids: CASRILTGSNQPQHF. The CDR3 nucleotides read TGTGCCAGCAGGATACTGACAGGGAGCAATCAGCCCCAGCATTTT.

The V and J genes are TRBV12-3 or TRBV12-4 and TRBJ2-7; D might be TRBD2 (5 bases). The V and J ends lost 5 bases and 4 bases respectively, with 9 bases between them. The CDR3 contains 12 residues. In DNA, the CDR3 is TGTGCCAGCAGTCGGACTCAGTACGAGCAGTACTTC. Translated: CASSRTQYEQYF.

The J gene is TRBJ1-1, the V gene TRBV24-1, with D tentatively TRBD1 (6 bases). CDR1 and CDR2 (germline): KGHDR, SFDVKD. Trimming left V 9 bases short and J 1 base short, with 14 bases between. The CDR3 contains 14 residues. The CDR3 sequence: CATQGMYGNTEAFF. CDR3 DNA sequence: TGTGCCACCCAGGGGATGTATGGGAACACTGAAGCTTTCTTT.

The chain joins TRBV12-5 to TRBJ1-2; TRBD1 is a possible D gene (5 bases). The CDR3 length is 18 residues. V lost 0 bases and J lost 0, with 17 bases in between. CDR1 is LGHNT and CDR2 is FRNRAP in the germline V gene. CDR3 amino acids: CASGLVQDTLEANYGYTF. The CDR3 DNA is TGTGCTAGTGGTTTGGTACAGGACACGTTAGAAGCTAACTATGGCTACACCTTC. The variable domain in full, with the rest retrieved from reference TRBV12-5 and TRBJ1-2, is DARVTQTPRHKVTEMGQEVTMRCQPILGHNTVFWYRQTMMQGLELLAYFRNRAPLDDSGMPKDRFSAEMPDATLATLKIQPSEPRDSAVYFCASGLVQDTLEANYGYTFGSGTRLTVV.

The V and J genes are TRBV5-6 and TRBJ2-3; 7 bases fit TRBD2. Germline V gives CDR1 SGHDT, CDR2 YYEEEE. This CDR3 is built from 14 residues. The V segment lost 3 bases and the J segment 0 bases; nucleotides outside the gene matches: 1. The DNA of the CDR3 is TGTGCCAGCAGCTGGGACTATAGCACAGATACGCAGTATTTT. This translates into CASSWDYSTDTQYF.

This clone was seen just once. The chain combines TRBV5-1 with TRBJ2-7; TRBD1 is a possible D gene (6 bases). V lost 4 bases to trimming and J lost 2 bases, with 16 bases between them. From germline, CDR1 is SGHRS and CDR2 YFSETQ. This CDR3 is 15 amino acids long. CDR3 amino acids: CASSTIVGATYEQYF. CDR3 DNA sequence: TGCGCCAGCAGCACTATTGTGGGGGCGACCTACGAGCAGTACTTC.

This clone came up a few times. The chain links TRBV29-1 to TRBJ1-2, with 9 positions matching TRBD1. From germline, CDR1 is SQVTM and CDR2 ANQGSEA. The CDR3 runs 13 residues. The V gene end was trimmed by 6 bases and the J gene end by 8 bases; junction bases not matched to a gene: 10. The CDR3 loop reads CSVRDRVENGYTF. CDR3 nucleotides: TGCAGCGTCCGGGACAGGGTAGAAAACGGCTACACCTTC.

The chain is built from TRBV27 and TRBJ1-4; no firm D call. This CDR3 spans 15 amino acids. The V end was cut by 0 bases, the J end by 3 bases, with 8 bases between. Germline CDR1 reads MNHEY; CDR2 reads SMNVEV (reference sequence). The DNA for the CDR3 is TGTGCCAGCAGTTTATCGGCCAGGCCTAATGAAAAACTGTTTTTT. Encoded protein: CASSLSARPNEKLFF.

The rearrangement links TRBV12-3 or TRBV12-4 to TRBJ1-4; D call uncertain. The CDR3 has 13 amino acids. V lost 3 bases, J lost 5 bases, and 7 bases lay in between. The CDR3 here is CASSFAQNEKLFF. The DNA of the CDR3 is TGTGCCAGCAGTTTTGCTCAGAATGAAAAACTGTTTTTT.

The rearrangement joins TRBV6-1 to TRBJ2-2, with D perhaps TRBD1 (5 bases). Deletions cut 1 base from V and 8 bases from J, with 14 bases between. This CDR3 has 15 residues. CDR1 is MNHNS, CDR2 SASEGT, per germline. The CDR3 coding sequence is TGTGCCAGCAGTGAAGGCTGGGGCCTCCGAGGGGAGCTGTTTTTT. This gives the protein CASSEGWGLRGELFF.

This chain joins TRBV6-5 and TRBJ2-7; possible D gene TRBD2, 5 bases. V lost 7 bases and J lost 2, with 15 bases in between. Germline-derived CDR1 and CDR2 are MNHEY and SVGAGI. This CDR3 contains 14 residues. The DNA of the CDR3 is TGTGCCAGCACCGACGCATGGGGAGCCTACGAGCAGTACTTC. Translating gives CASTDAWGAYEQYF.

The chain combines TRBV24-1 with TRBJ1-2, with TRBD1 as a possible D gene (6 bases). Germline CDR1 is KGHDR and CDR2 is SFDVKD. Trimming removed 5 bases at V and 4 bases at J, with 10 bases between. The CDR3 is 13 residues long. CDR3 residues: CATSVRGSYGYTF. CDR3 nucleotide sequence: TGTGCCACCAGTGTAAGGGGGAGCTATGGCTACACCTTC.

This clone was counted a few times. The CDR3 DNA follows: TGTGCCAGCAGGGGGACAGGGGCCCATGGCTACACCTTC. Translated, it gives CASRGTGAHGYTF. This chain links TRBV28 with TRBJ1-2; 10 bases are shared with TRBD1. Germline loops: CDR1 MDHEN, CDR2 SYDVKM. The CDR3 runs to 13 residues. V was pared by 6 bases and J by 6 bases, with 4 bases of the junction left unmatched.

This rearrangement joins TRBV7-8 to TRBJ2-7; D gene ambiguous. The CDR3 extends over 12 amino acids. From germline, CDR1 is SGHVS and CDR2 FQNEAQ. Trimming cost V 5 bases and J 0 bases, with 5 bases left between them. As DNA, the CDR3 is TGTGCCAGCAGCCCCGGCTCCTACGAGCAGTACTTC. Its protein is CASSPGSYEQYF.

This chain links TRBV11-2 with TRBJ1-2, with D unclear. CDR1 SGHAT and CDR2 FQNNGV come from the germline V gene. The CDR3 length is 13 residues. Trimming stripped 5 bases from V and 5 bases from J, with 12 bases between. DNA of the CDR3: TGTGCCAGCAGCCCTTCGCGGGGTTATGGCTACACCTTC. As protein: CASSPSRGYGYTF.